The T cell receptor (beta chain) described here comes from a study of T cell changes during pregnancy in multiple sclerosis. Germline trimming cut 3 bases from V and 2 bases from J; bases unmatched to any gene: 10. Germline V lookup: CDR1 SGHNT, CDR2 YYREEE (reference sequence). The length of the CDR3 is 17 residues. Repertoires were generated with immunoSEQ multiplex PCR, while TCRdb's copy carries only in-frame clones and drops some. The sample consists of 40,000 to 60,000 clones, 80% to 95% of them appearing once. The receptor's source is a female donor with multiple sclerosis, enrolled in a pregnancy study. The chain links TRBV5-4 to TRBJ2-1, with TRBD1 matching 8 bases. The specimen was CD4+ T cells from peripheral blood mononuclear cells, collected after pregnancy. The CDR3: CASSSASGQAAYNEQFF. CDR3 nucleotide sequence: TGTGCCAGCAGCTCGGCGTCGGGACAGGCAGCCTACAATGAGCAGTTCTTC.